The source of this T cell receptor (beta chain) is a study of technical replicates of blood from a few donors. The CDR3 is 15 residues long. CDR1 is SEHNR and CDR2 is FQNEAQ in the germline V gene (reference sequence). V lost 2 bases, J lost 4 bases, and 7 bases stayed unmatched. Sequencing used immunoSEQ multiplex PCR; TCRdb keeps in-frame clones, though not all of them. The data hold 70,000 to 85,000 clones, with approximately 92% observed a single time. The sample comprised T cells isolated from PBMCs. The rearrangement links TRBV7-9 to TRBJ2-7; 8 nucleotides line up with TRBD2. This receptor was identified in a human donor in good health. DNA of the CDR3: TGTGCCAGCAGCTTATCGAGCGGGAGTAAGTACGAGCAGTACTTC. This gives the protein CASSLSSGSKYEQYF. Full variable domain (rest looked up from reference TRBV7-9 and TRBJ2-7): DTGVSQNPRHKITKRGQNVTFRCDPISEHNRLYWYRQTLGQGPEFLTYFQNEAQLEKSRLLSDRFSAERPKGSFSTLEIQRTEQGDSAMYLCASSLSSGSKYEQYFGPGTRLTVT.